The present entry profiles one T cell receptor beta chain with its context. Its cognate antigen has yet to be identified. Base-call qualities are not available, and no considerably larger clone is one nucleotide away. There are 13 amino acids in the CDR3, from cysteine to phenylalanine inclusive. Only CDR3 DNA is held: 39 bases, read in frame from base 1. V lost 3 bases and J lost 11 bases, and the count of bases not matched to a germline gene is 9. Via the germline V gene, CDR1 is SQVTM and CDR2 ANQGSEA. The cohort comprised 550 to 700 healthy bone marrow donors. At the time of sampling, every cohort member was nominally healthy, though immune exposures that went unrecorded were likely present. The donor was CMV seronegative and belonged to the group of 350 or so seronegative cohort members. A peripheral blood sample was collected from each donor, and TCR beta sequencing was performed on peripheral blood mononuclear cells. The Qiagen DNeasy Blood Extraction Kit was used to extract genomic DNA from the blood cell samples.

This record belongs to a study of cytomegalovirus exposure and HLA in healthy donors (dated by TCRdb to 2017 to 2019). Concerning the study at large: In an earlier analysis of under 600 of the donors, 250 to 350 Gb of sequence data and 90 million to 130 million unique TCR beta sequences from 150 million to 200 million T cells were reported. The study used immunosequencing to profile the T cell repertoires of approximately 640 subjects and linked those repertoires to cytomegalovirus serostatus. HLA typing covered class I and class II loci at four-digit resolution. Typing coverage differed by locus: A, B, C, DRB1 and DQB1 were typed in roughly 620-640 donors, DQA1 in about 500, DPA1 in 606, and DPB1 in 472. Among some 400 genotyped donors of the cohort, an average of around 240,000 unique TCR beta nucleotide sequences were sequenced per donor, about a sixth of them non-productive. An earlier analysis of some 600 of the donors applied high-throughput TCR beta sequencing to assess whether each TCR beta V gene segment acted as functional or pseudogenic. Among the roughly 400 genotyped donors, around 81% belonged to the genetic ancestry cluster associated with self-reported Caucasian donors. Genome-wide SNP genotypes for about 65% of the 666 donors were used in a later genetic analysis, which treated that subset as a discovery cohort. In addition to the first cohort of roughly 670 subjects, a separate validation cohort of 120 different subjects was used. In a later analysis, previously published TCR beta repertoires from about 640 donors were re-analyzed and high-resolution HLA genotyping was added so that TCR occurrence patterns could be studied. Rather than using new phenotypic data, the later analysis identified candidate immune exposures from TCR beta sequences and from how often those sequences occurred across donors. Because of strong linkage in the cohort, roughly five DR-DQ haplotypes were treated as single units for association and clustering. About 320 gigabases of sequencing data and 78 million or so unique TCR sequences were included in an early release covering several hundred HLA-typed donors. To predict cytomegalovirus infection status, the study combined high-throughput TCR immunosequencing, statistical association of individual TCRs with disease status, and machine learning. The aim of the study was to test whether cataloging public T cell receptors could identify signatures of past pathogen exposure. Every repertoire in the discovery cohort had been generated on one and the same sequencing platform. Donor age, sex, ethnicity and CMV serostatus were collected together with the repertoire data. What the authors observed across the whole study: The only immune exposure information available for the cohort was CMV serostatus. In vitro tests confirmed that a few of the cytomegalovirus-associated TCR beta chains recognize cytomegalovirus antigens. A later genetic analysis associated a missense DCLRE1C variant with V-gene and J-gene trimming of TCR beta chains, and an independent cohort replicated the association. Compared with equally common non-associated chains, HLA-associated TCR beta chains in a later analysis were more clonally expanded and had lower generation probabilities. An earlier analysis of 587 of the donors showed that most TCR beta V segments appeared in productive rearrangements either about 90% or about 30% of the time, which broadly matched IMGT annotations. Assigning TCR associations to individual alleles was difficult when HLA alleles, especially DR and DQ, strongly co-occurred. Linkage disequilibrium might explain the correlated functional status among segregating V segments, but an unknown experimental factor could not be excluded. It was suggested by the authors that the approach could potentially be generalized to other disease states and immunological phenotypes. Some IMGT-functional V segments, including TRBV6-2 and TRBV6-3, could not be distinguished by the 87-base-pair reads and were therefore excluded. In a later analysis, the rate of TCR association differed among HLA loci, with DRB1 alleles having the most associated TCRs and HLA-C alleles having the fewest. A group of highly shared sequence variants was considered likely to be a technical artifact of the sequencing pipeline. Roughly 17 rarely observed V segments, including chromosome 9 orphons, were excluded from the earlier analysis of approximately 500 of the donors because counts were too low. Only TCR beta chains were sequenced in this cohort, and the absence of alpha or paired-chain data limited detectable features. Across donors, most TCR sequences were observed very rarely, whereas some public TCRs were present in many individuals. In the study, roughly 160 TCR beta chains were listed as associated with cytomegalovirus. A further reported finding was that TCR beta sequences accurately predicted the HLA-A and HLA-B alleles for most subjects in the first cohort. A later analysis found that most CMV-associated TCR beta chains appeared HLA-restricted, with HLA associations seemingly driven largely by CMV exposure. Specific HLA alleles were associated with more than 15,000 TCR beta sequences at a false discovery rate of 0.05 in a later analysis. The presence/absence analyses assumed that sequencing depth was roughly uniform across donors, and that assumption may not be true. The classifier was reported to diagnose cytomegalovirus status with high specificity and sensitivity in both the original cohort and the validation cohort. A later genetic analysis reported fewer N-insertions in productive TCRs among donors in an Asian-associated ancestry cluster than the roughly 640-donor mean. A later analysis reported that several top co-occurrence clusters appeared linked to parvovirus B19, influenza, CMV and Epstein-Barr virus. Because HLA typing was unavailable for some donors at each locus, only the typed subset was used in association tests.

Library method: the immunoSEQ multiplex PCR assay. For the multiplex PCR, a mixture combining 60 forward primers for TCR Vbeta segments and 13 reverse primers for TCR Jbeta segments was used. A multiplex PCR assay on genomic DNA amplified the CDR3 region of rearranged TCR beta genes. The Illumina HiSeq System was used to sequence the amplified TCR beta libraries as 87-base-pair reads. Processing in the source paper ran as follows. Across the 500 to 850 repertoires, a later analysis counted some 80 million unique TCR beta chains, 8.5 million to 12 million of which were shared by at least two donors. Raw reads were error-corrected and collapsed into unique sequences with a nearest-neighbor algorithm that merged closely related sequences to remove PCR and sequencing errors. V, D and J gene segments were assigned by aligning CDR3 sequences to IMGT reference sequences. Each retained sequence needed at least a six-nucleotide match to both a V gene segment and a J gene segment. A rearrangement was called productive if the CDR3 had no stop codons and remained in frame with V and J, and every other rearrangement was called non-productive. Following IMGT convention, CDR3 was defined as the stretch from the second conserved V-encoded cysteine to the conserved J-encoded phenylalanine. The earlier analysis of 450 to 750 of the donors excluded any sequence lacking an unambiguous match to a single V gene segment. In an earlier analysis of approximately 610 of the donors, V segments were called functional above 56.7% productive rearrangements and were called segregating when the between-donor standard deviation exceeded 5%. To diagnose cytomegalovirus status from the catalog of TCR beta chain sequences, a statistical classification framework was built. In a later analysis, TCR nucleotide sequences were compared against IMGT/GENE-DB human TR gene sequences so that V and J genes could be assigned. In a later analysis, CDR3 sequences and most-parsimonious VDJ recombination scenarios were assigned using the TCRdist pipeline. A later analysis defined each TCR beta chain by its CDR3 amino acid sequence plus V-gene family, and excluded reads lacking a unique V-gene family. In a later analysis, approximately 590 highly shared, low-generation-probability nucleotide sequences were removed to address suspected cross-contamination and a sequencing artifact. For each public chain, a later analysis derived a clonal expansion index from normalized ranks of inferred template counts within each repertoire. In a later analysis, generation probabilities were computed with a VDJ recombination model fitted to out-of-frame rearrangements, and the resulting probabilities were checked against IGoR. In a later analysis, TCR-TCR, TCR-HLA and TCR-CMV co-occurrence was scored with hypergeometric tests, and a repertoire-size bias correction was applied to TCR pairs. To estimate false discovery rates, a later analysis permuted the HLA or CMV assignments 20 times. In a later analysis, co-occurring TCRs were grouped using DBSCAN, and TCRdist sequence similarity was added for clustering within HLA-allele-positive subsets. Repertoires with fewer than 30,000 or more than 120,000 public chains were left out of co-occurrence clustering, as were about 5 repertoires with anomalous nucleotide sharing. This is the immuneACCESS table as TCRdb keeps it, with only in-frame sequences that have V and J called. A part of the clones is gone; compared with another copy, unresolved V genes explain less than half, and the rest is unexplained. V, J and clone size are those of that table, while D and trimming were read from the DNA. The sample profile shows about 150,000 clones; around 80% of them were found once. Over 1.2% of the sample comes from the top ten.

The receptor was isolated from a man aged 18 to 35 in good health and CMV-seronegative. What was sequenced was PBMCs. The chain is made from TRBV29-1 and TRBJ1-5, and TRBD1 aligns with 8 junction nucleotides. This receptor has the CDR3 CSVDEGQGAAQHF. At the DNA level, the sequence is TGCAGCGTTGATGAAGGGCAGGGGGCGGCCCAGCATTTT.